Listed below are T cell receptor beta chains from one sample, sequenced in a study of T cell responses to AZD1222 COVID-19 vaccine. TCRdb's copy holds only in-frame clones and misses some; the assay was immunoSEQ multiplex PCR. The table records about 260,000 clones, just over 90% of them present only once. The sample consisted of peripheral blood, taken on day 0 of AZD1222 vaccination. The origin of the receptors is an adult in good health. Each CDR3 is given with its conserved first and last residue. D genes are given only for firm matches.

>TRBV9|TRBJ1-1|TRBD1
CASRPTGVNTEAFF
>TRBV19|TRBJ2-1|-
CASSPVGGGGVEQFF
>TRBV19|TRBJ1-2|-
CASTRTVNEYGYTF
>TRBV5-1|TRBJ2-3|TRBD1
CASSSGQGGDTQYF
>TRBV29-1|TRBJ2-2|TRBD1
CSASGQGYTGELFF
>TRBV19|TRBJ1-5|-
CASSLGGPKPQHF
>TRBV19|TRBJ2-5|TRBD2
CASSPGTSLQETQYF
>TRBV6-7|TRBJ2-1|-
CASSSSSCSSYNEQFF
>TRBV18|TRBJ2-1|-
CASSYNSARSYNEQFF
>TRBV18|TRBJ2-2|-
CASSPGTANTGELFF
>TRBV5-5|TRBJ2-1|-
CASSLALNEQFF
>TRBV19|TRBJ2-7|TRBD2
CASSRAGSSYEQYF
>TRBV5-4|TRBJ1-1|-
CASSPDGLNTEAFF
>TRBV24-1|TRBJ1-2|-
CATSHPPTGPNYGYTF
>TRBV7-9|TRBJ1-2|-
CASSPPTVSSEYTF
>TRBV9|TRBJ1-1|TRBD1
CASSGGQGGTEAFF
>TRBV9|TRBJ2-7|-
CASSDSQTQAIHEQYF
>TRBV5-1|TRBJ1-1|-
CASSSTGPMNTEAFF
>TRBV6-1|TRBJ1-4|TRBD1
CASSEGLGQGVEKLFF
>TRBV12-3/TRBV12-4|TRBJ1-4|-
CASSPQINEKLFF
>TRBV2|TRBJ1-2|-
CASSAGKANYGYTF
>TRBV4-1|TRBJ2-1|-
CASSPRDVSSYNEQFF
>TRBV10-3|TRBJ1-2|-
CAISEEVLGVGYTF
>TRBV2|TRBJ2-7|TRBD1
CASRDRAYEQYF
>TRBV7-3|TRBJ2-1|TRBD2
CASSPHGVGEGPFF